These 24 T cell receptor beta chains share one sample of origin, sequenced in a study of CD8+CD57+ T cells in acquired aplastic anemia. In patients chosen for sequencing, flow cytometry had shown CD8+CD57+ cell expansion. It was genomic DNA that served as the template for profiling TCR beta VDJ and CDR3. TCRdb re-called the reads with MiXCR, one entry per CDR3 protein. The sample carries over 250,000 distinct CDR3 sequences, 56% recorded once. The source material was sorted CD4+, CD8+, or CD8+CD57+ T cells (not recorded which) from PBMCs. The receptor set was obtained from a human donor with aplastic anemia.

The rearrangement links TRBV9 to TRBJ2-1; 8 bases match TRBD2. Losses at the gene ends were 4 bases for V and 1 base for J; bases not matched to a gene: 7. This CDR3 spans 16 amino acids. Germline CDR1 reads SGDLS; CDR2 reads YYNGEE. CDR3 residues: CASSRGLVASYNEQFF. The CDR3 DNA follows: TGTGCCAGCAGCAGGGGACTAGTGGCTTCCTACAATGAGCAGTTCTTC. The full variable domain, completed using reference TRBV9 and TRBJ2-1, is DSGVTQTPKHLITATGQRVTLRCSPRSGDLSVYWYQQSLDQGLQFLIQYYNGEERAKGNILERFSAQQFPDLHSELNLSSLELGDSALYFCASSRGLVASYNEQFFGPGTRLTVL.

This rearrangement joins TRBV24-1 to TRBJ2-3; 7 nucleotides line up with TRBD2. CDR1 and CDR2 from the germline V gene are KGHDR and SFDVKD. Trimming took 4 bases from V and 4 from J; bases not matched to a gene: 4. This CDR3 comprises 14 residues. The CDR3 DNA follows: TGTGCCACCAGTGACGCCGCGGGGGCAGATACGCAGTATTTT. As protein: CATSDAAGADTQYF.

In its sample, this clonotype was seen many times. The chain is built from TRBV10-3 and TRBJ1-2; weak D call: TRBD1 (6 bases). The CDR3 extends over 17 amino acids. Germline V gives CDR1 ENHRY, CDR2 SYGVKD. V was cut by 0 bases and J by 0 bases, with 14 bases left in between. The CDR3 here is CAISESITGIANYGYTF. The CDR3 DNA reads TGTGCCATCAGTGAGTCGATTACAGGGATAGCTAACTATGGCTACACCTTC.

V is TRBV19 and J is TRBJ2-5, with D possibly matching TRBD1 (5 bases). V shed 4 bases and J shed 3 bases, with 15 bases lying between them. This CDR3 comprises 15 residues. Germline V gene data show CDR1 as LNHDA and CDR2 as SQIVND (reference sequence). CDR3 protein: CASSRGPPPKETQYF. CDR3 sequence (DNA): TGTGCCAGTAGTAGGGGCCCACCGCCCAAAGAGACCCAGTACTTC.

The chain links TRBV5-4 to TRBJ2-2; D perhaps matches TRBD2 (7 bases). The CDR3 is 13 residues long. V was shortened by 7 bases and J by 8 bases, with 15 bases between the two germline ends. In germline, CDR1 is SGHNT, CDR2 YYREEE (reference sequence). CDR3 region: CASVTGGTGELFF. CDR3 nucleotides: TGTGCCAGCGTAACCGGGGGGACAGGGGAGCTGTTTTTT. The variable domain in full, with the rest retrieved from reference TRBV5-4 and TRBJ2-2, is ETGVTQSPTHLIKTRGQQVTLRCSSQSGHNTVSWYQQALGQGPQFIFQYYREEENGRGNFPPRFSGLQFPNYSSELNVNALELDDSALYLCASVTGGTGELFFGEGSRLTVL.

In DNA form, the CDR3 reads TGTGCCAGTACCCGGTTCGCGTGGGACCACAATGAGCAGTATTTT. Its protein is CASTRFAWDHNEQYF. The chain joins TRBV19 to TRBJ2-3; D may be TRBD1 or TRBD2 (5 bases each). The CDR3 is made up of 15 amino acids. Looked up from germline, CDR1 is LNHDA and CDR2 is SQIVND (reference sequence). V was pared by 7 bases and J by 11 bases, with 25 bases between.

Remarks on this clonotype: Without the conserved terminal phenylalanine or tryptophan, this CDR3 likely stems from a read error. V is TRBV10-3 and J is TRBJ1-2, with TRBD1 as a possible D gene (6 bases). This CDR3 comprises 13 residues. Germline V gene sequence: CDR1 ENHRY, CDR2 SYGVKD. Deletions cut 5 bases from V and 6 bases from J, with 13 bases between. The CDR3 bases are TGTGCCATCAGTCTTGGACAGTACGATGGCTACACCCTC. This translates into CAISLGQYDGYTL.

About this clonotype itself: This CDR3 is missing its conserved last phenylalanine or tryptophan, likely due to a read error. The chain recombines TRBV9 with TRBJ1-1; D may be TRBD1 (6 bases). Germline CDR1 and CDR2: SGDLS and YYNGEE. V lost 0 bases and J 0 bases, leaving 12 bases between the germline ends. This CDR3 contains 16 residues. The CDR3, as DNA: TGTGCCAGCAGCGTAGGGGGGGCACTAATGAACACTGAAGCTTTCTTA. Translated, it gives CASSVGGALMNTEAFL.

At least ten counts were recorded for this clonotype. The chain carries TRBV7-3 and TRBJ2-5; a weak D match, TRBD2 (5 bases). Trimming shortened V by 5 bases and J by 4 bases, and 8 bases separated the two germline ends. The CDR3 runs to 12 residues. Germline CDR1 reads SGHTA; CDR2 reads FQGTGA. DNA of the CDR3: TGTGCCAGCAGCCGCGAGGGAGAGACCCAGTACTTC. Residues: CASSREGETQYF.

The table lists this clonotype with many counts. This chain uses TRBV5-1 with TRBJ1-2; TRBD1 might be the D (6 bases). Germline-derived CDR1 and CDR2 are SGHRS and YFSETQ. The length of the CDR3 is 15 residues. V was trimmed by 4 bases and J by 7 bases, leaving 20 bases between them. The DNA for the CDR3 is TGCGCCAGCAGCCGCGGTGGACAGACCGGTAGTGGCTACACCTTC. Translation: CASSRGGQTGSGYTF.

This chain joins TRBV5-1 and TRBJ1-1, with D uncertain. The CDR3 is 16 residues long. Trimming took off 0 bases at V and 14 bases at J, with 26 bases between the two ends. Germline lookup yields CDR1 SGHRS and CDR2 YFSETQ. The CDR3, as DNA: TGCGCCAGCAGCTTGGGTCGGATCCCTATGAACGCTGAGGCCTTCTTT. It specifies CASSLGRIPMNAEAFF.

This sequence joins TRBV10-1 and TRBJ2-3, with 10 bases that match TRBD2. Trimming at V came to 2 bases and at J to 5 bases, leaving 4 bases not matched to a gene. CDR1 WNHNN and CDR2 SYGVQD come from the germline V gene (reference sequence). The length of the CDR3 is 15 residues. This CDR3 reads CASSEGTSVLDTQYF. The DNA of the CDR3 is TGCGCCAGCAGTGAGGGGACTAGCGTGTTAGATACGCAGTATTTT.

V gene TRBV29-1 combines with J gene TRBJ2-2; 10 bases fit TRBD1. J lost 4 bases, V lost 5 bases, and 4 bases had no gene match. Per the germline V gene, CDR1 is SQVTM and CDR2 is ANQGSEA. The length of the CDR3 is 14 residues. Written as DNA, the CDR3 is TGCAGCGTTTCCGGACAGGGGGTCACCGGGGAGCTGTTTTTT. Protein sequence: CSVSGQGVTGELFF.

This clonotype was observed many times. The chain joins TRBV6-4 to TRBJ1-2; TRBD1 agrees at 7 bases. In germline, CDR1 is MRHNA, CDR2 SNTAGT. With V trimmed by 2 bases and J by 8 bases, 5 bases remained unmatched. CDR3 size: 13 residues. For the CDR3, the DNA is TGTGCCAGCAGTGACGAGGGGGCCGGCGGCTACACCTTC. Its translation: CASSDEGAGGYTF.

This clonotype occurred many times. This rearrangement joins TRBV7-3 to TRBJ1-1; no clear D. The CDR3 loop spans 14 amino acids. Looked up from germline, CDR1 is SGHTA and CDR2 is FQGTGA. The V end lost 0 bases, the J end lost 1 base, and 6 bases lay between the germline ends. The DNA of the CDR3 is TGTGCCAGCAGCTTAACTGGGCCGAACACTGAAGCTTTCTTT. Residues: CASSLTGPNTEAFF.

This clonotype was observed a few times. In DNA form, the CDR3 reads TGTGCCAGCAGGCATCCCTCCGGCCATGAGCAGTTCTTC. Translation: CASRHPSGHEQFF. The gene calls are TRBV7-9 and TRBJ2-1; D is unresolved. V dropped 6 bases and J dropped 8 bases, with 14 bases sitting between them. The CDR3 covers 13 residues. CDR1 is SEHNR and CDR2 is FQNEAQ in the germline V gene (reference sequence).

The chain links TRBV7-3 to TRBJ1-2; TRBD1 is a possible D gene (5 bases). Germline V lookup: CDR1 SGHTA, CDR2 FQGTGA. V dropped 5 bases and J dropped 6 bases, with 16 bases sitting between them. This CDR3 is built from 14 residues. The CDR3 nucleotides read TGTGCCAGCAGCGCTAGCGGGGGATTGAATGGCTACACCTTC. As protein: CASSASGGLNGYTF.

The V gene is TRBV7-2, the J gene TRBJ2-7; no firm D call. CDR3 length: 14 residues. CDR1 and CDR2 (germline): SGHTA, FQGNSA. With 5 bases removed from V and 7 bases from J, the gap between germline ends came to 18 bases. The CDR3 loop reads CASSPRRQLGEQYF. CDR3 coding DNA: TGTGCCAGCAGCCCAAGACGGCAGTTGGGAGAGCAGTACTTC.

The genes are TRBV9 and TRBJ1-1; 10 bases line up with TRBD1. CDR3 length equals 16 residues. The germline V gene has CDR1 SGDLS and CDR2 YYNGEE. V trimming: 0 bases; J trimming: 4 bases; junction bases outside the gene matches: 6. The chain's CDR3 is CASSVAGDRGGTEAFF. CDR3 sequence (DNA): TGTGCCAGCAGCGTAGCTGGGGACAGGGGTGGCACTGAAGCTTTCTTT.

The genes are TRBV7-9 and TRBJ2-1, with D possibly TRBD1 on 6 matching bases. CDR1 SEHNR and CDR2 FQNEAQ come from the germline V gene (reference sequence). Trimming took off 5 bases at V and 1 base at J, with 18 bases between the two ends. The CDR3 sequence is 17 residues long. CDR3 sequence (DNA): TGTGCCAGCAGCGAAAGTTCGCGACAGGAGTCCTACAATGAGCAGTTCTTC. Protein: CASSESSRQESYNEQFF.

The sample holds many counts of this clonotype. This chain connects TRBV18 to TRBJ1-2; 8 bases line up with TRBD1. The CDR3 covers 15 residues. J lost 6 bases, V lost 0 bases, and 6 bases had no gene match. Germline V CDR1 and CDR2: KGHSH, LQKENI. The CDR3, as DNA: TGTGCCAGCTCACCACCGAACAGGGGGAAGCATGGCTACACCTTC. This encodes CASSPPNRGKHGYTF.

The gene calls are TRBV7-9 and TRBJ1-1; unclear D gene. CDR1 SEHNR and CDR2 FQNEAQ come from the germline V gene (reference sequence). There are 13 residues in the CDR3. The V end lost 6 bases, the J end lost 5 bases, and 13 bases lay between the germline ends. Here the CDR3 DNA reads TGTGCCAGCAGTGCACATACGGGTACTGAAGCTTTCTTT. This encodes CASSAHTGTEAFF. Drawing the rest from reference TRBV7-9 and TRBJ1-1, the complete variable domain is DTGVSQNPRHKITKRGQNVTFRCDPISEHNRLYWYRQTLGQGPEFLTYFQNEAQLEKSRLLSDRFSAERPKGSFSTLEIQRTEQGDSAMYLCASSAHTGTEAFFGQGTRLTVV.

The chain couples TRBV5-1 to TRBJ1-1; 10 bases are shared with TRBD1. Germline CDR1 reads SGHRS; CDR2 reads YFSETQ. The junction had 11 bases not matched to a gene; V was cut back by 4 bases and J by 2 bases. This CDR3 contains 17 residues. As DNA, the CDR3 is TGCGCCAGCAGCCCCAAGGACAGGGGGACTTTTAACACTGAAGCTTTCTTT. This gives the protein CASSPKDRGTFNTEAFF.

This clonotype occurred many times. The rearrangement uses TRBV7-8 and TRBJ1-1; D not resolved. This CDR3 region has 13 residues. From germline, CDR1 is SGHVS and CDR2 FQNEAQ. V lost 1 base and J lost 6, with 9 bases in between. The CDR3, as DNA: TGTGCCAGCAGCTTAGGATGGGAGGCTGAAGCTTTCTTT. It encodes CASSLGWEAEAFF.